These T cell receptor beta chains were read from a single sample in a study of patients and donors after allogeneic stem cell transplantation. A single record per CDR3 protein comes from TCRdb applying MiXCR to the RT-PCR reads. The table lists 800,000 to 1,000,000 distinct CDR3 sequences, roughly 17% of them singletons. Sequenced material: blood, either unsorted or a sorted T cell fraction (not recorded which). All receptors come from a human donor who was either an allogeneic HSCT recipient or a stem cell or donor lymphocyte infusion donor (not recorded which). It is not recorded whose cells these are; they may come from a transplant donor. CDR3s include the opening cysteine and the closing phenylalanine or tryptophan. D genes are given only for firm matches. Not all rows give a size; the values are once, few, many and, for expanded clones, a class.

CDR3	DNA	J	size	D	V	length
CSIGNTEAFF	TGCAGTATCGGGAACACTGAAGCTTTCTTT	TRBJ1-1	few	NA	TRBV20-1	10
CASSYFGSTEAFF	TGTGCGAGCAGTTACTTCGGCTCCACTGAAGCTTTCTTT	TRBJ1-1	NA	NA	TRBV6-2/TRBV6-3	13
CASSQASYNEQFF	TGTGCCAGCAGTCAAGCCTCCTACAATGAGCAGTTCTTC	TRBJ2-1	many	NA	TRBV2	13
CASSSLGGNIQYF	TGCGCCAGCAGCTCCTTGGGGGGAAACATTCAGTACTTC	TRBJ2-4	NA	NA	TRBV5-1	13
CASSLVLQRTYEQYF	TGTGCCAGCAGTTTAGTCCTACAGAGAACCTACGAGCAGTACTTC	TRBJ2-7	NA	NA	TRBV12-3/TRBV12-4	15
CASSEVRSGPGELFF	TGTGCCAGCAGTGAAGTCCGCTCAGGCCCCGGGGAGCTGTTTTTT	TRBJ2-2	many	NA	TRBV2	15
CASSLVAGGWETQYF	TGTGCCAGCAGTTTGGTAGCGGGAGGGTGGGAGACCCAGTACTTC	TRBJ2-5	NA	TRBD2	TRBV12-3/TRBV12-4	15
CASSQVDRAEAFF	TGTGCCAGCAGCCAGGTCGACAGAGCTGAAGCTTTCTTT	TRBJ1-1	many	NA	TRBV12-3/TRBV12-4	13
CASSYLASGRVDEQYF	TGTGCCAGCAGTTACTTGGCTAGCGGGAGAGTCGACGAGCAGTACTTC	TRBJ2-7	NA	TRBD2	TRBV6-5	16
CASSLGASPYGYTF	TGTGCCAGCAGCTTAGGTGCCAGCCCCTATGGCTACACCTTC	TRBJ1-2	few	NA	TRBV7-9	14
CASSSTGGEETQYF	TGTGCCAGCAGCTCGACGGGCGGAGAAGAGACCCAGTACTTC	TRBJ2-5	many	NA	TRBV5-1	14
CASSAFTGDTGELFF	TGTGCCAGCAGCGCATTTACGGGAGACACCGGGGAGCTGTTTTTT	TRBJ2-2	few	NA	TRBV5-6	15
CASSQRLAGELAETQYF	TGTGCCAGCAGCCAAAGACTAGCGGGGGAGCTAGCAGAGACCCAGTACTTC	TRBJ2-5	few	TRBD2	TRBV4-2	17
CASSQIGTGISEQYF	TGTGCCAGCAGCCAAATAGGGACGGGGATCAGCGAGCAGTACTTC	TRBJ2-7	NA	NA	TRBV3-1	15
CASSPGDRALTYNEQFF	TGTGCCAGCAGCCCGGGGGACAGAGCACTTACGTACAATGAGCAGTTCTTC	TRBJ2-1	NA	NA	TRBV5-4	17
CSAPTGVSYEQYF	TGCAGCGCCCCGACAGGGGTCTCCTACGAGCAGTACTTC	TRBJ2-7	NA	TRBD1	TRBV29-1	13
CASSLPQGYEQYF	TGTGCCAGCAGTTTACCGCAGGGTTACGAGCAGTACTTC	TRBJ2-7	many	NA	TRBV12-3/TRBV12-4	13
CASSQADANYGYTF	TGCGCCAGCAGCCAAGCAGACGCTAACTATGGCTACACCTTC	TRBJ1-2	NA	NA	TRBV4-1	14
CASSSARSSYNEQFF	TGTGCCAGCAGCTCCGCACGGAGCTCCTACAATGAGCAGTTCTTC	TRBJ2-1	NA	NA	TRBV7-9	15
CASSLRFAGRSTDTQYF	TGTGCCAGCAGTTTGAGGTTCGCGGGACGAAGCACAGATACGCAGTATTTT	TRBJ2-3	NA	NA	TRBV12-3/TRBV12-4	17
CASSHRTTGAEQYF	TGCGCCAGCAGCCACCGCACTACAGGGGCCGAGCAGTACTTC	TRBJ2-7	few	TRBD1	TRBV4-3	14
CASSSMGTDRGGEQYF	TGTGCCAGCAGTTCTATGGGGACCGACAGGGGCGGAGAGCAGTACTTC	TRBJ2-7	few	TRBD1	TRBV28	16
CASSTLGRVPTATQYF	TGTGCCAGCAGTACCCTGGGCAGGGTCCCTACAGCTACGCAGTATTTT	TRBJ2-3	NA	NA	TRBV27	16
CASSHDRGTYEQYF	TGCGCCAGCAGCCACGACAGGGGGACCTACGAGCAGTACTTC	TRBJ2-7	NA	TRBD1	TRBV4-1	14
CASRSSIPWDTEAFF	TGTGCCAGCAGATCATCCATTCCTTGGGATACTGAAGCTTTCTTT	TRBJ1-1	NA	NA	TRBV7-8	15
CASTKTGELFF	TGTGCCAGCACCAAAACCGGGGAGCTGTTTTTT	TRBJ2-2	NA	NA	TRBV7-9	11
CASSHPQLLAGAGYNEQFF	TGTGCCAGCAGCCACCCCCAGTTACTAGCGGGGGCTGGGTACAATGAGCAGTTCTTC	TRBJ2-1	few	TRBD2	TRBV11-2	19
CASSLRIAGEAYNEQFF	TGTGCCAGCAGCCTGAGGATAGCGGGGGAGGCCTACAATGAGCAGTTCTTC	TRBJ2-1	NA	TRBD2	TRBV14	17
CASSQMLGTSGSNEQFF	TGTGCCAGCAGCCAAATGCTCGGGACTAGCGGGAGCAATGAGCAGTTCTTC	TRBJ2-1	few	TRBD2	TRBV11-2	17
CASSQDFIPPLARESLAKNIQYF	TGCGCCAGCAGCCAAGATTTCATCCCCCCCCTAGCGCGGGAATCTCTAGCCAAAAACATTCAGTACTTC	TRBJ2-4	NA	NA	TRBV4-1	23
CASSAPNRAFTDTQYF	TGTGCCAGCAGTGCACCTAACAGGGCCTTCACAGATACGCAGTATTTT	TRBJ2-3	few	NA	TRBV25-1	16
CASSLAGGETQYF	TGTGCCAGCAGCTTGGCGGGGGGAGAGACCCAGTACTTC	TRBJ2-5	many	TRBD2	TRBV5-1	13
CATSDNRGIGNTEAFF	TGTGCCACCAGTGATAACAGGGGAATAGGGAACACTGAAGCTTTCTTT	TRBJ1-1	NA	TRBD1	TRBV24-1	16
CASTELVAGAANTGELFF	TGTGCCAGCACCGAGCTCGTGGCGGGGGCGGCGAACACCGGGGAGCTGTTTTTT	TRBJ2-2	NA	NA	TRBV2	18
CATSDRTAQPQHF	TGTGCCACCAGTGATAGAACCGCTCAGCCCCAGCATTTT	TRBJ1-5	NA	NA	TRBV24-1	13